Listed below are T cell receptor beta chains from one sample, sequenced in a study of Ad26.COV2.S vaccination and SARS-CoV-2 variants. Method: immunoSEQ multiplex PCR; TCRdb's copy keeps in-frame clones and lacks some. Of about 400,000 clones detected, 70% to 90% appear once; the ten largest clones hold 1.5% to 2%. The input for sequencing was peripheral blood, taken in a trial of Ad26.COV2.S vaccine versus placebo. The receptors here all came from a person aged 18-65 years who received the Ad26.COV2.S COVID-19 vaccine or a placebo. Both conserved end residues are trimmed from each CDR3. Clone sizes are given selectively: once, few, many, or a class where the clone is expanded.

TRBV28	.	TRBJ1-2	ASTGALGYT
TRBV11-2	.	TRBJ2-4	ASSLMQSHG
TRBV6-2/TRBV6-3	.	TRBJ2-7	ASSYRTRSEQY
TRBV30	.	TRBJ2-1	AWSPGTFEQF
TRBV30	.	TRBJ2-6	AWSMKGRIPSGANVLT
TRBV20-1	once	TRBJ1-1	SASLVQNTEAF
TRBV30	.	TRBJ2-2	AWSIWQPKGGELF
TRBV10-3	.	TRBJ2-7	AISANRDSYEQY
TRBV11-2	.	TRBJ1-1	ASSLAGINTEAF
TRBV9	.	TRBJ1-2	ASTAGAQSYGYT
TRBV4-3	.	TRBJ2-1	ASSQVGGSHNEQF
TRBV19	.	TRBJ1-6	ASSQTGTYNSPLH
TRBV5-8	.	TRBJ1-4	ASSPIRGGVTNEKLF
TRBV28	.	TRBJ2-7	ASSEGWAYEQY
TRBV5-1	.	TRBJ2-4	ASSYGQGENIQY